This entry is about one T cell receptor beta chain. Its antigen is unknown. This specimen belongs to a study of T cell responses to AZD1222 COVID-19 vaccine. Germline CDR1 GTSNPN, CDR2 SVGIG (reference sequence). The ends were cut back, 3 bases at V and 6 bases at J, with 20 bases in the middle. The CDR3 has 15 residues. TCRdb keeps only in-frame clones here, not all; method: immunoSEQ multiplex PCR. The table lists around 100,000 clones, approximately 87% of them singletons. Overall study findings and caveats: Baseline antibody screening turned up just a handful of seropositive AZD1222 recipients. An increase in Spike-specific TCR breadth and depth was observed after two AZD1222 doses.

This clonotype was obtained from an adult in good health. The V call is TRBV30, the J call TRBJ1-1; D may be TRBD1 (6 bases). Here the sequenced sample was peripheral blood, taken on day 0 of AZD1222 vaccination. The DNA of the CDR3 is TGTGCCTGGAGGTCAGGGGATTGGGCAAACGCTGAAGCTTTCTTT. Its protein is CAWRSGDWANAEAFF.